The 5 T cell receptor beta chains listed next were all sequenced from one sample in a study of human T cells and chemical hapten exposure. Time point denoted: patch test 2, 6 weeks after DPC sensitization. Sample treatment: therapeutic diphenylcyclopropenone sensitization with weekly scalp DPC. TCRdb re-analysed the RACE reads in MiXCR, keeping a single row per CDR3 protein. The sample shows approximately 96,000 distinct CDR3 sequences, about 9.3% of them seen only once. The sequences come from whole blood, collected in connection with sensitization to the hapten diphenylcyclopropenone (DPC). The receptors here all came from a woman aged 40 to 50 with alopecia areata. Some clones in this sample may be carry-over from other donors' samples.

The CDR3: CASSGTSGSVGGELFF. CDR3 in DNA: TGCGCCAGCTCCGGGACTAGCGGGTCCGTTGGCGGGGAGCTGTTTTTT. The chain uses TRBV5-1 and TRBJ2-2; 12 bases map to TRBD2. The CDR3 totals 16 residues. Trimming removed 7 bases from V and 7 bases from J; junction bases left unmatched: 11. The germline CDR1 and CDR2 sequences are SGHRS and YFSETQ.

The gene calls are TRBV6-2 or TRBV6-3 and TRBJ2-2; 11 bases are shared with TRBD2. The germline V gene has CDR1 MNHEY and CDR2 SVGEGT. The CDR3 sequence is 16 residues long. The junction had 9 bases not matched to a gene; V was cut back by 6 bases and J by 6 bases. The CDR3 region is CASSPLSGRASGELFF. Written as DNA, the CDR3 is TGTGCCAGCAGCCCCCTTAGCGGGAGGGCCTCCGGGGAGCTGTTTTTT.

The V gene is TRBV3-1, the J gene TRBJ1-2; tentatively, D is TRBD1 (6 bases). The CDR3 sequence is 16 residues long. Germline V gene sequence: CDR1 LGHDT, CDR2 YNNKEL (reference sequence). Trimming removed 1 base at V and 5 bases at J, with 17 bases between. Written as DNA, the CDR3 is TGTGCCAGCAGCCAAGGGAGCTTTACAGGGCGATATGGCTACACCTTC. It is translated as CASSQGSFTGRYGYTF.

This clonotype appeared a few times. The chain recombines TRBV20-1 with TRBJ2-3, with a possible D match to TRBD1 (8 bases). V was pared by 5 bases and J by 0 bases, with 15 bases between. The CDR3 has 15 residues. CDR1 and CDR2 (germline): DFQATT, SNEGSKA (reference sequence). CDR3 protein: CSAQQGGVSTDTQYF. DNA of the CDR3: TGCAGTGCTCAACAGGGGGGGGTTAGCACAGATACGCAGTATTTT.

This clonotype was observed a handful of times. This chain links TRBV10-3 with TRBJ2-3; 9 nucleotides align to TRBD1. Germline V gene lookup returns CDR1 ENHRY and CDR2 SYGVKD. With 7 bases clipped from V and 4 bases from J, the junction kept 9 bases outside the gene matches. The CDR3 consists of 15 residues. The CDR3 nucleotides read TGTGCCATCACTACGGGACAGGGCGGCGCAGATACGCAGTATTTT. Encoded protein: CAITTGQGGADTQYF.